Below are 23 T cell receptor beta chains sequenced from a single sample in a study of blood T cell repertoires in COVID-19. Assay used: immunoSEQ multiplex PCR; TCRdb lists only in-frame clones, some missing. The sample includes some 190,000 clones, 88% of them seen just once. The sequenced sample was peripheral blood. Receptor source: a human donor in a cohort sampled during active COVID-19.

This clone was seen a few times. The chain's CDR3 is CASSPRPGQGFGNQPQHF. For the CDR3, the DNA is TGTGCCAGCAGTCCTCGTCCGGGACAGGGTTTCGGCAATCAGCCCCAGCATTTT. This chain uses TRBV3-1 (or the pseudogene TRBV3-2) with TRBJ1-5; 9 positions agree with TRBD1. Germline trimming cut 6 bases from V and 2 bases from J; bases unmatched to any gene: 14. This CDR3 region has 18 residues. Germline V lookup: CDR1 LGHDT, CDR2 YNNKEL (reference sequence).

V is TRBV5-1 and J is TRBJ2-5; TRBD2 matches at 7 bases. The V gene end was trimmed by 4 bases and the J gene end by 4 bases; junction bases not matched to a gene: 10. This CDR3 contains 15 residues. In germline, CDR1 is SGHRS, CDR2 YFSETQ. The CDR3 coding sequence is TGCGCCAGCAGCGTCACTAGCGCCCTCGTAGAGACCCAGTACTTC. As protein: CASSVTSALVETQYF.

This clone was detected once. The chain links TRBV28 to TRBJ2-1; TRBD1 matches at 8 bases. V dropped 6 bases and J dropped 10; count of bases not matched to a gene: 14. Per germline, CDR1 MDHEN and CDR2 SYDVKM. The CDR3 totals 15 residues. The CDR3 DNA is TGTGCCAGCAGCTCCCGGGACAGGCGCTTATGGGAGCAGTTCTTC. Translating it yields CASSSRDRRLWEQFF.

The chain has TRBV3-1 (or the pseudogene TRBV3-2) and TRBJ2-7; 10 nucleotides match TRBD2. V shed 1 base, J shed 2 bases, and the junction held 5 bases outside the gene matches. This CDR3 comprises 16 residues. Looked up from germline, CDR1 is LGHDT and CDR2 is YNNKEL (reference sequence). CDR3 coding DNA: TGTGCCAGCAGCCAAGTCCTAGCGGGAGCCCCCTACGAGCAGTACTTC. Its translation is CASSQVLAGAPYEQYF.

This clone appeared once. The V call is TRBV5-5, the J call TRBJ1-3; unclear D gene. Germline loops: CDR1 SGHKS, CDR2 YYEKEE (reference sequence). The CDR3 has 14 residues. V lost 4 bases and J lost 0, with 8 bases in between. This chain's CDR3 is CASSEPVSGNTIYF. CDR3 nucleotide sequence: TGTGCCAGCAGCGAGCCCGTCTCTGGAAACACCATATATTTT.

V and J are TRBV9 and TRBJ2-7; 11 positions agree with TRBD2. The length of the CDR3 is 15 residues. V trimming: 4 bases; J trimming: 2 bases; junction bases outside the gene matches: 5. Germline CDR1 SGDLS, CDR2 YYNGEE. The CDR3 protein is CASSHGTSGTYEQYF. Written as DNA, the CDR3 is TGTGCCAGCAGCCACGGGACTAGCGGTACCTACGAGCAGTACTTC.

This sequence joins TRBV27 and TRBJ2-5; 11 bases are shared with TRBD2. The germline gives CDR1 MNHEY, CDR2 SMNVEV (reference sequence). Trimming removed 6 bases from V and 4 bases from J; junction bases left unmatched: 13. This CDR3 is built from 17 residues. The CDR3 coding sequence is TGTGCCAGCAGGTCACAGGGAGGTCTAGCGGGAGGAGAGACCCAGTACTTC. Amino acids: CASRSQGGLAGGETQYF.

The chain combines TRBV27 with TRBJ1-4, with a weak D call TRBD1 (5 bases). V lost 5 bases to trimming and J lost 0 bases, with 16 bases between them. Germline-derived CDR1 and CDR2 are MNHEY and SMNVEV (reference sequence). The CDR3 is 17 residues long. As DNA, the CDR3 is TGTGCCAGCAGTCCAACCCAGGGAGGGCCAACTAATGAAAAACTGTTTTTT. Amino acids: CASSPTQGGPTNEKLFF.

The chain carries TRBV6-6 and TRBJ1-4, with TRBD1 matching 7 bases. The CDR3 totals 13 residues. Germline CDR1 reads MNHNY; CDR2 reads SVGAGI (reference sequence). J gave up 5 bases and V 5 bases, and 2 bases lay outside the gene matches. CDR3: CASSIQGNEKLFF. CDR3 bases: TGTGCCAGCAGTATACAGGGGAATGAAAAACTGTTTTTT.

This chain's CDR3 is CASSQTQNTEAFF. The CDR3 coding sequence is TGTGCCAGCAGTCAAACTCAGAACACTGAAGCTTTCTTT. The chain joins TRBV6-2 or TRBV6-3 to TRBJ1-1; D unclear. Germline lookup yields CDR1 MNHEY and CDR2 SVGEGT. V dropped 5 bases and J dropped 1 base, with 8 bases sitting between them. CDR3 length: 13 residues.

This clone was observed a single time. V usage is TRBV12-3 or TRBV12-4 and J usage is TRBJ1-1; D ambiguous. The CDR3 is 12 residues long. The V end was cut by 4 bases, the J end by 8 bases, with 11 bases between. Here the CDR3 DNA reads TGTGCCAGCAGTTCAGTCAGAACCGAAGCTTTCTTT. It yields the protein CASSSVRTEAFF.

In its sample, this clone was seen a few times. V usage is TRBV6-2 or TRBV6-3 and J usage is TRBJ1-2, with 7 bases that match TRBD1. Germline assignment: CDR1 MNHEY and CDR2 SVGEGT. V lost 4 bases to trimming and J lost 2 bases; unmatched junction nucleotides: 4. This CDR3 region has 14 residues. Here the CDR3 reads CASSSTQGNYGYTF. The CDR3 DNA reads TGTGCCAGCAGTTCGACACAGGGGAACTATGGCTACACCTTC.

V usage is TRBV18 and J usage is TRBJ2-5, with TRBD1 identical over 7 bases. Unmatched junction bases numbered 3, after V lost 1 base and J lost 4 bases. Germline V gene data show CDR1 as KGHSH and CDR2 as LQKENI. The CDR3 consists of 14 residues. The CDR3, as DNA: TGTGCCAGCTCACCACGAGGGGGCTCAGAGACCCAGTACTTC. Translated, it gives CASSPRGGSETQYF.

To note about this clone: Other DNA variants within this sample encode the same CDR3. V is TRBV5-4 and J is TRBJ1-1; tentatively, D is TRBD1 (6 bases). This CDR3 spans 14 amino acids. V was pared by 2 bases and J by 0 bases, with 8 bases between. CDR1 SGHNT and CDR2 YYREEE come from the germline V gene (reference sequence). The CDR3, as DNA: TGTGCCAGCAGCTTACAGGGCATGAACACTGAAGCTTTCTTT. Amino acid sequence: CASSLQGMNTEAFF.

The chain is built from TRBV18 and TRBJ1-3; possible D gene TRBD1, 6 bases. The CDR3 contains 15 residues. Germline V CDR1 and CDR2: KGHSH, LQKENI. With 3 bases removed from V and 2 bases from J, the gap between germline ends came to 11 bases. The CDR3 loop reads CASSPTGSAGNTIYF. CDR3 nucleotide sequence: TGTGCCAGCTCACCCACAGGGTCGGCTGGAAACACCATATATTTT.

The chain couples TRBV19 to TRBJ1-1; D possibly corresponds to TRBD1 (6 bases). The CDR3 spans 14 residues. Trimming left V 3 bases short and J 0 bases short, with 8 bases between. From germline, CDR1 is LNHDA and CDR2 SQIVND (reference sequence). The CDR3 is CASSIEGVNTEAFF. The CDR3, as DNA: TGTGCCAGTAGTATCGAGGGGGTGAACACTGAAGCTTTCTTT.

The V call is TRBV9, the J call TRBJ1-4; no clear D gene. This CDR3 has 14 amino acids. Germline CDR1 reads SGDLS; CDR2 reads YYNGEE. V dropped 0 bases and J dropped 7 bases, with 10 bases sitting between them. CDR3 sequence reads: CASSVDIRGEKLFF. DNA of the CDR3: TGTGCCAGCAGCGTAGACATAAGAGGTGAAAAACTGTTTTTT.

This rearrangement joins TRBV12-3 or TRBV12-4 to TRBJ2-3; D unresolved. The CDR3 loop spans 12 amino acids. The V gene lost 3 bases and the J gene lost 2 bases, with 3 bases spanning the gap. For the CDR3, the DNA is TGTGCCAGCAGTTTCCTCACAGATACGCAGTATTTT. Encoded protein: CASSFLTDTQYF.

This chain joins TRBV7-9 and TRBJ2-5, with 9 bases matching TRBD2. The CDR3 runs to 15 residues. Germline assignment: CDR1 SEHNR and CDR2 FQNEAQ (reference sequence). The trim removed 2 bases at V and 5 bases at J, leaving 6 bases unmatched. The CDR3 reads CASSLSGGPWETQYF. CDR3 DNA sequence: TGTGCCAGCAGCTTAAGCGGGGGGCCCTGGGAGACCCAGTACTTC.

This rearrangement joins TRBV5-1 to TRBJ1-3; 7 bases line up with TRBD1. The trim removed 4 bases at V and 0 bases at J, leaving 4 bases unmatched. The germline V gene encodes CDR1 SGHRS and CDR2 YFSETQ. The CDR3 totals 15 residues. DNA of the CDR3: TGCGCCAGCAGCACTACAGGGGACTCTGGAAACACCATATATTTT. Its protein is CASSTTGDSGNTIYF.

The genes are TRBV12-3 or TRBV12-4 and TRBJ2-7, with D perhaps TRBD1 (6 bases). The length of the CDR3 is 13 residues. Trimming took off 7 bases at V and 4 bases at J, with 14 bases between the two ends. The DNA of the CDR3 is TGTGCCAGCACCAAATGGGGGCTGTACGAGCAGTACTTC. Translating gives CASTKWGLYEQYF.

V and J are TRBV3-1 (or the pseudogene TRBV3-2) and TRBJ2-3, with a possible D match to TRBD1 (5 bases). Germline values: CDR1 LGHDT, CDR2 YNNKEL (reference sequence). The CDR3 length is 15 residues. Trimming removed 4 bases from V and 2 bases from J, with 13 bases in between. CDR3 in DNA: TGTGCCAGCAGCCCCTTAGGGGCCCCCACAGATACGCAGTATTTT. Translated: CASSPLGAPTDTQYF.

The chain carries TRBV5-1 and TRBJ2-3, with D maybe TRBD1 (5 bases). The V and J ends lost 4 bases and 3 bases respectively, with 18 bases between them. This CDR3 has 16 residues. Germline CDR1 reads SGHRS; CDR2 reads YFSETQ. This CDR3 is CASSPSGLRFTDTQYF. The CDR3 nucleotides are TGCGCCAGCAGCCCCTCAGGGCTTCGGTTTACAGATACGCAGTATTTT.